This T cell receptor beta chain was profiled in a study of blood T cell repertoires in COVID-19. Overall study context: The samples span acute and convalescent COVID-19 from the United States, Italy and Spain. PBMCs, B-cell-depleted T cells, or T cells provided the cDNA or gDNA that made up the material.

Only in-frame clones appear in the TCRdb table, and some are missing; sequencing was by immunoSEQ multiplex PCR. Of hundreds of thousands of clones in the sample, around 90% are singletons; the top ten hold roughly 7.4%. Source material: peripheral blood. The receptor comes from a woman aged 45 to 65 with COVID-19, enrolled during active disease.

DNA for the CDR3: TGTGCCAGCAGCGAGAACCCCGGGACTAGCAGCCAAGAGACCCAGTACTTC. The encoded protein is CASSENPGTSSQETQYF. The V call is TRBV9, the J call TRBJ2-5; 9 bases are shared with TRBD2. There are 17 residues in the CDR3. Per the germline V gene, CDR1 is SGDLS and CDR2 is YYNGEE. V shed 3 bases, J shed 1 base, and the junction held 10 bases outside the gene matches. Combining the CDR3 with reference TRBV9 and TRBJ2-5 gives the whole variable domain DSGVTQTPKHLITATGQRVTLRCSPRSGDLSVYWYQQSLDQGLQFLIQYYNGEERAKGNILERFSAQQFPDLHSELNLSSLELGDSALYFCASSENPGTSSQETQYFGPGTRLLVL.